The 31 T cell receptor beta chains below were found in one sample sequenced in a study of Graves' ophthalmopathy and Graves' hyperthyroidism. The study amplified TCR beta CDR3 regions using RNA transcripts. Following a first-round RT-PCR that used HTBI primers, a second-round multiplex PCR was carried out. TCRdb analysed the multiplex PCR reads with MiXCR anew, one entry per CDR3 protein. The sample has about 740,000 distinct CDR3 sequences, roughly two fifths seen once. Material: peripheral blood. The receptors here all came from an adult man with Graves' ophthalmopathy.

The V and J genes are TRBV7-9 and TRBJ1-1; D is uncertain. V was shortened by 5 bases and J by 0 bases, with 13 bases between the two germline ends. The CDR3 length is 15 residues. Germline CDR1 is SEHNR and CDR2 is FQNEAQ (reference sequence). The DNA for the CDR3 is TGTGCCAGCAGCGGTATCGGAGGGCTGAACACTGAAGCTTTCTTT. Protein: CASSGIGGLNTEAFF.

This chain uses TRBV20-1 with TRBJ1-5; D not resolved. Germline V lookup: CDR1 DFQATT, CDR2 SNEGSKA (reference sequence). The CDR3 has 18 residues. Trimming removed 6 bases from V and 0 bases from J, with 24 bases in between. The CDR3 DNA follows: TGCAGTGCCCCGTCTTACCTTCAAGTCCTTGATAGCAATCAGCCCCAGCATTTT. Translated: CSAPSYLQVLDSNQPQHF.

The chain uses TRBV20-1 and TRBJ2-7; 7 bases match TRBD2. The CDR3 contains 15 residues. V lost 0 bases, J lost 0 bases, and 5 bases stayed unmatched. CDR1 is DFQATT, CDR2 SNEGSKA, per germline (reference sequence). CDR3 in amino acids: CSARDGAGSSYEQYF. The DNA of the CDR3 is TGCAGTGCTAGAGATGGAGCGGGGAGCTCCTACGAGCAGTACTTC.

The chain uses TRBV7-9 and TRBJ2-2; 8 bases fit TRBD2. Germline values: CDR1 SEHNR, CDR2 FQNEAQ (reference sequence). V was pared by 4 bases and J by 6 bases, with 10 bases of the junction left unmatched. The CDR3 is 16 amino acids. The CDR3 coding sequence is TGTGCCAGCAGCTCCTCCGGGACTAGAGTACCCGGGGAGCTGTTTTTT. Translated: CASSSSGTRVPGELFF.

This chain links TRBV29-1 with TRBJ1-5; TRBD1 matches at 10 bases. The germline V gene has CDR1 SQVTM and CDR2 ANQGSEA. The CDR3 is made up of 12 amino acids. After removal of 1 base from V and 14 bases from J, the junction contained 5 bases not matched to a gene. The CDR3 sequence: CSVEGGQGNEHF. The CDR3 coding sequence is TGCAGCGTTGAAGGGGGACAGGGGAACGAGCATTTT.

This clonotype was seen a handful of times. The genes are TRBV9 and TRBJ1-2; D is unresolved. CDR1 is SGDLS, CDR2 YYNGEE, per germline. V dropped 4 bases and J dropped 0 bases, with 13 bases sitting between them. The CDR3 sequence is 15 residues long. Here the CDR3 reads CASSPGGRANYGYTF. As DNA, the CDR3 is TGTGCCAGCAGCCCCGGAGGCCGAGCTAACTATGGCTACACCTTC.

The table lists this clonotype with many counts. The rearrangement uses TRBV2 and TRBJ2-7; TRBD2 is a possible D gene (7 bases). Germline V CDR1 and CDR2: SNHLY, FYNNEI. The CDR3 spans 15 residues. The germline V and J ends were trimmed by 6 bases and 3 bases, with 18 bases remaining between them. CDR3 loop: CASSLGRQGSYEQYF. As DNA, the CDR3 is TGTGCCAGCAGCCTCGGGAGGCAGGGGAGCTACGAGCAGTACTTC.

The chain uses TRBV6-5 and TRBJ2-2, with 11 bases lining up with TRBD2. The germline gives CDR1 MNHEY, CDR2 SVGAGI. The CDR3 loop spans 16 amino acids. The V segment lost 6 bases and the J segment 4 bases; nucleotides outside the gene matches: 7. The CDR3 DNA reads TGTGCCAGCAGCCGCTTAGCGGGGGGGGTCACCGGGGAGCTGTTTTTT. Amino acids: CASSRLAGGVTGELFF.

V gene TRBV6-5 combines with J gene TRBJ2-7, with TRBD2 as a possible D gene (6 bases). The CDR3 has 14 amino acids. Germline V lookup: CDR1 MNHEY, CDR2 SVGAGI. Between the trimmed V and J ends, which lost 5 bases and 0 bases, there was a span of 11 bases. CDR3 loop: CASSDDGSSYEQYF. The CDR3 DNA reads TGTGCCAGCAGTGACGACGGGAGCTCCTACGAGCAGTACTTC.

The table lists this clonotype with many counts. J is TRBJ1-2 and V is TRBV2; D is unresolved. The germline V gene has CDR1 SNHLY and CDR2 FYNNEI. V lost 4 bases, J lost 6 bases, and 15 bases lay in between. The CDR3 loop spans 14 amino acids. The CDR3 nucleotides read TGTGCCAGCAGTGCGGCATCCGCCCACCATGGCTACACCTTC. Translating it yields CASSAASAHHGYTF.

This clonotype was seen more than once but under ten times. V and J are TRBV9 and TRBJ2-5, with D possibly TRBD1 on 6 matching bases. The germline gives CDR1 SGDLS, CDR2 YYNGEE. CDR3 length: 16 amino acids. The germline V and J ends were trimmed by 4 bases and 0 bases, with 16 bases remaining between them. The CDR3 loop reads CASSPGVPMYQETQYF. In DNA, the CDR3 is TGTGCCAGCAGCCCAGGGGTGCCAATGTACCAAGAGACCCAGTACTTC.

This clonotype came up a few times. The chain couples TRBV6-5 to TRBJ1-4, with D maybe TRBD1 (5 bases). CDR1 is MNHEY and CDR2 is SVGAGI in the germline V gene. Trimming removed 6 bases at V and 8 bases at J, with 7 bases between. There are 11 residues in the CDR3. The CDR3 DNA reads TGTGCCAGCAGCTGGGGGGAAAAACTGTTTTTT. Translating it yields CASSWGEKLFF.

This clonotype has just one count. This chain joins TRBV6-6 and TRBJ2-7; 7 bases fit TRBD1. This CDR3 region has 14 residues. J was trimmed by 5 bases and V by 5 bases; bases with no gene match: 9. CDR1 MNHNY and CDR2 SVGAGI come from the germline V gene (reference sequence). CDR3: CASSPWQGDNEQYF. CDR3 coding DNA: TGTGCCAGCAGTCCATGGCAGGGGGACAACGAGCAGTACTTC.

The chain employs TRBV20-1 and TRBJ2-5; D tentatively fits TRBD1 or TRBD2 (5 bases each). The ends were cut back, 1 base at V and 4 bases at J, with 7 bases in the middle. Germline V gene data show CDR1 as DFQATT and CDR2 as SNEGSKA (reference sequence). This CDR3 spans 12 amino acids. The CDR3 nucleotides read TGCAGTGCTAGAGTTGGGGGAGAGACCCAGTACTTC. It translates to CSARVGGETQYF.

The genes are TRBV29-1 and TRBJ2-5, with 8 nucleotides matching TRBD2. Germline loops: CDR1 SQVTM, CDR2 ANQGSEA. The length of the CDR3 is 12 residues. J lost 7 bases, V lost 3 bases, and 4 bases had no gene match. CDR3 in DNA: TGCAGCGTTGAGGGGGCGGGAGGGACCCAGTACTTC. Its protein is CSVEGAGGTQYF.

Ten or more counts support this clonotype. The V and J genes are TRBV29-1 and TRBJ1-2; 7 bases fit TRBD1. Germline lookup yields CDR1 SQVTM and CDR2 ANQGSEA. Trimming took 4 bases from V and 0 from J; bases not matched to a gene: 2. This CDR3 comprises 13 residues. For the CDR3, the DNA is TGCAGCGTTGGACAGGGCCCTAACTATGGCTACACCTTC. It specifies CSVGQGPNYGYTF.

This rearrangement joins TRBV24-1 to TRBJ1-5; TRBD1 aligns across 9 bases. Losses at the gene ends were 4 bases for V and 6 bases for J; bases not matched to a gene: 6. In germline, CDR1 is KGHDR, CDR2 SFDVKD. The CDR3 has 15 residues. CDR3 residues: CATSDHRGLAQPQHF. CDR3 coding DNA: TGTGCCACCAGTGACCACAGGGGGCTGGCTCAGCCCCAGCATTTT.

The V and J genes are TRBV2 and TRBJ1-4, with a weak D call TRBD1 (5 bases). The CDR3 loop spans 16 amino acids. V shed 5 bases and J shed 5 bases, with 18 bases lying between them. Germline V gene sequence: CDR1 SNHLY, CDR2 FYNNEI. The CDR3, as DNA: TGTGCCAGCAGTTTATGGGGCGGGGGGGACAATGAAAAACTGTTTTTT. Translated, it gives CASSLWGGGDNEKLFF.

The chain is built from TRBV5-8 and TRBJ1-2; TRBD1 agrees at 7 bases. CDR1 SGHTS and CDR2 YDEGEE come from the germline V gene. This CDR3 has 14 amino acids. J was trimmed by 5 bases and V by 2 bases; bases with no gene match: 6. The CDR3 loop reads CASSLTETGYGYTF. The CDR3 DNA reads TGTGCCAGCAGCTTAACCGAGACAGGGTATGGCTACACCTTC.

As for this clonotype: It is unclear where the CDR3 begins or ends on the DNA, so no DNA is shown, and the CDR3 is as TCRdb lists it. The V and J genes are TRBV19 and TRBJ2-6; TRBD1, the D gene given by the table, was not confirmed from the DNA. The V gene's germline CDR1 is LNHDA and CDR2 SQIVND (reference sequence). The CDR3 is 18 residues long, ends included. The CDR3: CASSSGRGFGTGANVLIF.

This clonotype has a count of ten or more. The chain combines TRBV7-9 with TRBJ2-7; D is ambiguous. V dropped 5 bases and J dropped 3 bases, with 14 bases sitting between them. CDR1 is SEHNR and CDR2 is FQNEAQ in the germline V gene (reference sequence). This CDR3 is 14 amino acids long. The CDR3 sequence is CASSPPGRHYEQYF. CDR3 coding DNA: TGTGCCAGCAGCCCCCCGGGCAGGCACTACGAGCAGTACTTC. The whole variable domain, remainder taken from reference TRBV7-9 and TRBJ2-7, is DTGVSQNPRHKITKRGQNVTFRCDPISEHNRLYWYRQTLGQGPEFLTYFQNEAQLEKSRLLSDRFSAERPKGSFSTLEIQRTEQGDSAMYLCASSPPGRHYEQYFGPGTRLTVT.

This clonotype was seen at least ten times. This rearrangement joins TRBV7-9 to TRBJ2-7; D not certain. Germline lookup yields CDR1 SEHNR and CDR2 FQNEAQ (reference sequence). V dropped 3 bases and J dropped 7 bases, with 16 bases sitting between them. The CDR3 is 14 amino acids. The CDR3 DNA reads TGTGCCAGCAGCTTGGACGGGTCTTATGGGGAGCAGTACTTC. This encodes CASSLDGSYGEQYF.

The chain joins TRBV19 to TRBJ2-3; 13 bases agree with TRBD2. Germline-derived CDR1 and CDR2 are LNHDA and SQIVND (reference sequence). Germline trimming cut 6 bases from V and 2 bases from J; bases unmatched to any gene: 11. This CDR3 region has 18 residues. CDR3 in DNA: TGTGCCAGTAGCCCGACTAGCGGGGGGCGTCCCGTCACAGATACGCAGTATTTT. It translates to CASSPTSGGRPVTDTQYF.

V is TRBV7-2 and J is TRBJ2-7; 7 bases agree with TRBD2. V was pared by 1 base and J by 4 bases, with 7 bases of the junction left unmatched. This CDR3 region has 15 residues. Looked up from germline, CDR1 is SGHTA and CDR2 is FQGNSA. CDR3 sequence: CASSLGRGSAYEQYF. In DNA form, the CDR3 reads TGTGCCAGCAGCTTAGGGCGCGGGAGTGCTTACGAGCAGTACTTC.

This clonotype came up a few times. The genes are TRBV7-9 and TRBJ2-5, with 7 nucleotides matching TRBD1. J was trimmed by 5 bases and V by 5 bases; bases with no gene match: 11. The CDR3 has 15 amino acids. Germline values: CDR1 SEHNR, CDR2 FQNEAQ (reference sequence). DNA of the CDR3: TGTGCCAGCAGCCCCGCTTCGACAGGGTGGGAGACCCAGTACTTC. As protein: CASSPASTGWETQYF.

This clonotype turned up a few times. V usage is TRBV25-1 and J usage is TRBJ2-6; D tentatively fits TRBD1 or TRBD2 (5 bases each). This CDR3 has 17 residues. CDR1 and CDR2 from the germline V gene are MGHDK and SYGVNS. Trimming took off 3 bases at V and 3 bases at J, with 15 bases between the two ends. CDR3 region: CASSDSAGAGGANVLTF. DNA for the CDR3: TGTGCCAGCAGTGATAGTGCCGGGGCTGGTGGGGCCAACGTCCTGACTTTC.

Details on this clonotype: This CDR3 is missing its conserved last phenylalanine or tryptophan, likely due to a read error. The V and J genes are TRBV7-2 and TRBJ2-7; 10 positions match TRBD1. The trim removed 3 bases at V and 0 bases at J, leaving 14 bases unmatched. The germline CDR1 and CDR2 sequences are SGHTA and FQGNSA. The CDR3 loop spans 19 amino acids. CDR3 region: CASSLTGGVHLRSSYEQYL. CDR3 sequence (DNA): TGTGCCAGCAGCTTGACAGGGGGCGTACATCTCCGAAGCTCCTACGAGCAGTACCTC.

The chain has TRBV19 and TRBJ1-4; D remains ambiguous. The V end was cut by 1 base, the J end by 0 bases, with 6 bases between. Germline V gene lookup returns CDR1 LNHDA and CDR2 SQIVND (reference sequence). This CDR3 comprises 15 residues. CDR3 protein: CASSIGRTTNEKLFF. The CDR3 nucleotides read TGTGCCAGTAGTATAGGACGGACAACTAATGAAAAACTGTTTTTT.

This rearrangement joins TRBV24-1 to TRBJ1-5; 7 nucleotides agree with TRBD1. J lost 1 base, V lost 6 bases, and 5 bases had no gene match. Germline V gives CDR1 KGHDR, CDR2 SFDVKD. The CDR3 loop spans 15 amino acids. DNA for the CDR3: TGTGCCACCAGTCACGACAGGGCCAGCAATCAGCCCCAGCATTTT. Residues: CATSHDRASNQPQHF.

Only one count was recorded for this clonotype. For the CDR3, the DNA is TGCAGTGCTGGGCAGACAGGGGCCTCCTATGGCTACACCTTC. Encoded protein: CSAGQTGASYGYTF. V and J are TRBV20-1 and TRBJ1-2; 8 nucleotides agree with TRBD1. Germline V lookup: CDR1 DFQATT, CDR2 SNEGSKA (reference sequence). Trimming cost V 5 bases and J 4 bases; bases outside gene matches: 9. The CDR3 length is 14 residues.

The rearrangement links TRBV4-3 to TRBJ2-5; D is unresolved. This CDR3 region has 15 residues. Trimming cost V 0 bases and J 4 bases, with 12 bases left between them. Germline CDR1 and CDR2: LGHNA and YSLEER. The CDR3 sequence is CASSQDRVDRETQYF. The CDR3 DNA reads TGCGCCAGCAGCCAAGATCGGGTAGATCGAGAGACCCAGTACTTC.